The next 20 T cell receptor beta chains were all read from a single sample in a study of CD8 T cells in Susac syndrome. RNA totalling roughly 0.5 to 1 ug underwent reverse transcription with random hexamers. MiXCR, run by TCRdb on the immunoSEQ multiplex PCR reads, gives a single entry per CDR3 protein. Found here are about 250,000 distinct CDR3 sequences, roughly 95% of them singletons; the top ten hold around 0.072%. Sequenced input: CD4+ T cells from PBMCs. The receptors were gathered from a human donor with multiple sclerosis.

This sequence joins TRBV28 and TRBJ1-1; D not resolved. This CDR3 is built from 13 residues. Germline CDR1 MDHEN, CDR2 SYDVKM. Trimming pared 3 bases from V and 6 bases from J, leaving 11 bases between. CDR3: CASSLSGVAEAFF. The CDR3 bases are TGTGCCAGCAGTTTGTCGGGAGTGGCTGAAGCTTTCTTT.

The J gene is TRBJ2-1, the V gene TRBV29-1; D is undetermined. V lost 8 bases and J lost 5, with 13 bases in between. CDR3 length equals 12 residues. CDR1 and CDR2 (germline): SQVTM, ANQGSEA. CDR3 coding DNA: TGCAGCTCGAACCGGGCAGACAATGAGCAGTTCTTC. It specifies CSSNRADNEQFF.

The chain carries TRBV7-9 and TRBJ1-1; D gene uncertain. Trimming removed 5 bases at V and 0 bases at J, with 13 bases between. The CDR3 contains 15 residues. The germline gives CDR1 SEHNR, CDR2 FQNEAQ (reference sequence). CDR3 loop: CASSPGRTVNTEAFF. CDR3 DNA: TGTGCCAGCAGCCCCGGCCGGACGGTGAACACTGAAGCTTTCTTT.

The chain links TRBV6-2 or TRBV6-3 to TRBJ1-1; tentatively, D is TRBD1 (5 bases). CDR1 is MNHEY, CDR2 SVGEGT, per germline. The CDR3 loop spans 15 amino acids. Trimming took off 6 bases at V and 0 bases at J, with 14 bases between the two ends. Written as DNA, the CDR3 is TGTGCCAGCAGCGTCCCTGGGGGAATGAACACTGAAGCTTTCTTT. It codes for CASSVPGGMNTEAFF.

This clonotype was counted a single time. The V and J genes are TRBV30 and TRBJ1-1, with TRBD1 identical over 10 bases. V lost 3 bases, J lost 4 bases, and 5 bases stayed unmatched. Germline values: CDR1 GTSNPN, CDR2 SVGIG (reference sequence). This CDR3 is built from 14 residues. CDR3 in DNA: TGTGCCTGGAGCGTGACAGGGGGCGGCACTGAAGCTTTCTTT. Protein: CAWSVTGGGTEAFF.

The rearrangement links TRBV7-2 to TRBJ1-4, with no clear D. The CDR3 has 12 amino acids. Germline CDR1 is SGHTA and CDR2 is FQGNSA. Trimming cost V 5 bases and J 2 bases, with 3 bases left between them. For the CDR3, the DNA is TGTGCCAGCAGCCCCACTAATGAAAAACTGTTTTTT. It is translated as CASSPTNEKLFF.

V is TRBV20-1 and J is TRBJ1-2; D is undetermined. Deletions cut 0 bases from V and 8 bases from J, with 16 bases between. Germline V gene sequence: CDR1 DFQATT, CDR2 SNEGSKA (reference sequence). The CDR3 consists of 14 residues. CDR3 bases: TGCAGTGCTAGAGATGCCGTGGATCTATGGGGCTACACCTTC. It translates to CSARDAVDLWGYTF.

This clonotype was picked up one time. The gene calls are TRBV7-9 and TRBJ2-5, with D possibly being TRBD1 (6 bases). CDR3 length: 15 residues. Between the trimmed V and J ends, which lost 5 bases and 4 bases, there was a span of 17 bases. Germline CDR1 reads SEHNR; CDR2 reads FQNEAQ (reference sequence). The DNA for the CDR3 is TGTGCCAGCAGCCCCGTGGGACATCAGAGAGAGACCCAGTACTTC. Amino acids: CASSPVGHQRETQYF.

The chain links TRBV30 to TRBJ1-5; D might be TRBD1 (6 bases). Germline-derived CDR1 and CDR2 are GTSNPN and SVGIG (reference sequence). Trimming removed 7 bases from V and 4 bases from J, with 14 bases in between. This CDR3 is 13 amino acids long. CDR3 amino acids: CASGGQPNQPQHF. CDR3 sequence (DNA): TGTGCCTCCGGGGGGCAGCCAAATCAGCCCCAGCATTTT.

The J gene is TRBJ2-3, the V gene TRBV5-4; D perhaps matches TRBD2 (6 bases). The CDR3 sequence is 14 residues long. Germline V gene data show CDR1 as SGHNT and CDR2 as YYREEE (reference sequence). Trimming took off 4 bases at V and 0 bases at J, with 9 bases between the two ends. CDR3 residues: CASSRGTSTDTQYF. The DNA for the CDR3 is TGTGCCAGCAGCCGGGGGACTAGCACAGATACGCAGTATTTT.

The rearrangement uses TRBV25-1 and TRBJ2-3; 10 nucleotides match TRBD2. The CDR3 is made up of 14 amino acids. With 6 bases clipped from V and 5 bases from J, the junction kept 5 bases outside the gene matches. Looked up from germline, CDR1 is MGHDK and CDR2 is SYGVNS. DNA of the CDR3: TGTGCCAGCAGGGGTAGCGGGGGGCTAGATACGCAGTATTTT. This translates into CASRGSGGLDTQYF. Together with reference TRBV25-1 and TRBJ2-3, the CDR3 gives the full variable domain: EADIYQTPRYLVIGTGKKITLECSQTMGHDKMYWYQQDPGMELHLIHYSYGVNSTEKGDLSSESTVSRIRTEHFPLTLESARPSHTSQYLCASRGSGGLDTQYFGPGTRLTVL.

The V call is TRBV7-9, the J call TRBJ2-5; D possibly corresponds to TRBD2 (5 bases). CDR1 is SEHNR and CDR2 is FQNEAQ in the germline V gene (reference sequence). V was shortened by 5 bases and J by 2 bases, with 12 bases between the two germline ends. The CDR3 runs to 14 residues. DNA for the CDR3: TGTGCCAGCAGCCGGAGAGGGCCTCAAGAGACCCAGTACTTC. Protein sequence: CASSRRGPQETQYF.

The rearrangement joins TRBV30 to TRBJ2-3, with 7 nucleotides matching TRBD1. CDR1 and CDR2 (germline): GTSNPN, SVGIG (reference sequence). V lost 1 base, J lost 2 bases, and 6 bases stayed unmatched. There are 15 residues in the CDR3. The CDR3, as DNA: TGTGCCTGGAGTGAGGGGGCCTTTAACACAGATACGCAGTATTTT. This encodes CAWSEGAFNTDTQYF.

This clonotype was detected once. This chain connects TRBV7-9 to TRBJ2-6, with 11 bases identical to TRBD1. The V gene end was trimmed by 5 bases and the J gene end by 5 bases; junction bases not matched to a gene: 8. The CDR3 totals 17 residues. CDR1 is SEHNR, CDR2 FQNEAQ, per germline (reference sequence). For the CDR3, the DNA is TGTGCCAGCAGCCCTCGGACAGGGGGCGGAAGGGCCAACGTCCTGACTTTC. Its protein product is CASSPRTGGGRANVLTF.

The chain has TRBV20-1 and TRBJ2-5, with D tentatively TRBD2 (5 bases). Germline V gives CDR1 DFQATT, CDR2 SNEGSKA (reference sequence). V shed 5 bases and J shed 1 base, with 14 bases lying between them. The CDR3 has 14 residues. CDR3 region: CSAPVRGGQETQYF. The CDR3 nucleotides are TGCAGTGCTCCCGTCCGGGGTGGCCAAGAGACCCAGTACTTC.

The chain couples TRBV7-9 to TRBJ1-6; maybe TRBD1 (6 bases). V shed 1 base and J shed 7 bases, with 11 bases lying between them. This CDR3 is 15 amino acids long. CDR1 is SEHNR, CDR2 FQNEAQ, per germline (reference sequence). CDR3 residues: CASSLESQGNSPLHF. The DNA for the CDR3 is TGTGCCAGCAGCTTAGAATCCCAGGGGAATTCACCCCTCCACTTT. Complete variable domain (other parts from reference TRBV7-9 and TRBJ1-6): DTGVSQNPRHKITKRGQNVTFRCDPISEHNRLYWYRQTLGQGPEFLTYFQNEAQLEKSRLLSDRFSAERPKGSFSTLEIQRTEQGDSAMYLCASSLESQGNSPLHFGNGTRLTVT.

The chain employs TRBV5-4 and TRBJ2-2; D is uncertain. Germline V CDR1 and CDR2: SGHNT, YYREEE (reference sequence). This CDR3 comprises 15 residues. The V end was cut by 2 bases, the J end by 1 base, with 9 bases between. The CDR3 is CASSFGSLNTGELFF. CDR3 in DNA: TGTGCCAGCAGCTTCGGCAGTTTGAACACCGGGGAGCTGTTTTTT.

This clonotype occurred once. The rearrangement links TRBV5-1 to TRBJ2-1; D possibly corresponds to TRBD1 (5 bases). The V end was cut by 9 bases, the J end by 4 bases, with 17 bases between. This CDR3 is 14 amino acids long. Germline V gives CDR1 SGHRS, CDR2 YFSETQ. CDR3 protein: CATARADYYNEQFF. DNA for the CDR3: TGCGCCACCGCCAGGGCGGATTATTACAATGAGCAGTTCTTC.

The chain employs TRBV27 and TRBJ1-4; D unresolved. Germline V gene sequence: CDR1 MNHEY, CDR2 SMNVEV (reference sequence). V was pared by 6 bases and J by 3 bases, with 14 bases between. There are 15 residues in the CDR3. CDR3 DNA: TGTGCCAGCAGCCTTAAGAGGGATCCTAATGAAAAACTGTTTTTT. Translation gives CASSLKRDPNEKLFF.

The chain carries TRBV6-6 and TRBJ1-1; D is unclear. CDR1 and CDR2 (germline): MNHNY, SVGAGI (reference sequence). There are 13 residues in the CDR3. V dropped 7 bases and J dropped 4 bases, with 13 bases sitting between them. CDR3 coding DNA: TGTGCCAGCATTCTCGCCACGAGCACTGAAGCTTTCTTT. The encoded protein is CASILATSTEAFF.